These 32 T cell receptor beta chains were all obtained from the same sample, sequenced in a study of cytomegalovirus exposure and HLA in healthy donors. The PCR had 60 Vbeta and 13 Jbeta primers. Sequencing used immunoSEQ multiplex PCR; TCRdb keeps in-frame clones, though not all of them. Of some 190,000 clones detected, around 86% appear once; the ten largest clones hold 1.3%. The sequenced material came from PBMCs. These receptors came from a man aged 25 to 45 in good health and CMV-seronegative.

The V gene is TRBV15, the J gene TRBJ1-2; 7 positions match TRBD1. Germline V gene lookup returns CDR1 LNHNV and CDR2 YYDKDF (reference sequence). The CDR3 is 12 residues long. V dropped 4 bases and J dropped 13; count of bases not matched to a gene: 9. The CDR3 loop is CATSTGTEDCTF. The CDR3, as DNA: TGTGCCACCAGCACCGGGACAGAGGATTGCACCTTC.

A single count supports this clone. The chain combines TRBV19 with TRBJ2-2; D ambiguous. With 11 bases removed from V and 5 bases from J, the gap between germline ends came to 12 bases. Looked up from germline, CDR1 is LNHDA and CDR2 is SQIVND (reference sequence). This CDR3 region has 12 residues. The CDR3 nucleotides are TGTGCCTCGTGGGCTTGGACCGGGGAGCTGTTTTTT. Its protein product is CASWAWTGELFF.

The chain links TRBV7-2 to TRBJ2-7, with D maybe TRBD2 (6 bases). Germline assignment: CDR1 SGHTA and CDR2 FQGNSA. V was pared by 3 bases and J by 0 bases, with 12 bases between. This CDR3 is 15 amino acids long. DNA of the CDR3: TGTGCCAGCAGCTTGACGGGGGTAAACTCCTACGAGCAGTACTTC. Translation: CASSLTGVNSYEQYF.

A single count supports this clone. The chain combines TRBV5-1 with TRBJ1-1; 7 positions match TRBD1. Trimming removed 5 bases from V and 1 base from J; junction bases left unmatched: 8. The CDR3 length is 15 residues. Looked up from germline, CDR1 is SGHRS and CDR2 is YFSETQ. The CDR3 region is CASRPATGSNTEAFF. CDR3 in DNA: TGCGCCAGCAGGCCGGCGACAGGGTCGAACACTGAAGCTTTCTTT. Combining the CDR3 with reference TRBV5-1 and TRBJ1-1 gives the whole variable domain KAGVTQTPRYLIKTRGQQVTLSCSPISGHRSVSWYQQTPGQGLQFLFEYFSETQRNKGNFPGRFSGRQFSNSRSEMNVSTLELGDSALYLCASRPATGSNTEAFFGQGTRLTVV.

This chain links TRBV11-2 with TRBJ2-5; 10 bases fit TRBD1. After removal of 1 base from V and 2 bases from J, the junction contained 1 base not matched to a gene. The germline gives CDR1 SGHAT, CDR2 FQNNGV. This CDR3 is built from 15 residues. The CDR3 reads CASSLGDRGQETQYF. DNA for the CDR3: TGTGCCAGCAGCTTAGGGGACAGGGGTCAAGAGACCCAGTACTTC.

The chain carries TRBV6-5 and TRBJ1-5; D gene unclear. Germline V lookup: CDR1 MNHEY, CDR2 SVGAGI. The V end lost 7 bases, the J end lost 3 bases, and 13 bases lay between the germline ends. The CDR3 sequence is 14 residues long. In DNA, the CDR3 is TGTGCCAGCACCTCGGGAGGAATCAATCAGCCCCAGCATTTT. It specifies CASTSGGINQPQHF.

The gene calls are TRBV29-1 and TRBJ2-5; D not resolved. This CDR3 region has 14 residues. In germline, CDR1 is SQVTM, CDR2 ANQGSEA. The V end was cut by 7 bases, the J end by 1 base, with 16 bases between. CDR3 residues: CSAVMSAPQETQYF. CDR3 sequence (DNA): TGCAGCGCTGTCATGAGTGCCCCCCAAGAGACCCAGTACTTC.

The chain is built from TRBV27 and TRBJ2-7; 7 nucleotides match TRBD1. Unmatched junction bases numbered 9, after V lost 4 bases and J lost 3 bases. Germline V gene data show CDR1 as MNHEY and CDR2 as SMNVEV (reference sequence). This CDR3 contains 15 residues. The CDR3 here is CASSSPGQPSYEQYF. CDR3 sequence (DNA): TGTGCCAGCAGTTCCCCGGGACAGCCTAGCTACGAGCAGTACTTC.

The chain carries TRBV25-1 and TRBJ2-5; 7 bases are a match to TRBD1. The assigned J gene may be wrong: the sequence end matches TRBJ2-7 better. Germline V gene sequence: CDR1 MGHDK, CDR2 SYGVNS. This CDR3 has 12 residues. CDR3: CASSPQGNEQYF. CDR3 sequence (DNA): TGTGCCAGCAGCCCACAGGGGAACGAGCAGTACTTC.

This chain uses TRBV2 with TRBJ2-7; 8 bases match TRBD1. CDR1 is SNHLY and CDR2 is FYNNEI in the germline V gene. The CDR3 is 15 amino acids. V gave up 3 bases and J gave up 3 bases; unmatched junction bases: 7. CDR3 sequence (DNA): TGTGCCAGCAGTGACCCGCCAGGGGGCATCTACGAGCAGTACTTC. Protein sequence: CASSDPPGGIYEQYF. Based on the CDR3 plus reference TRBV2 and TRBJ2-7, the full variable domain is EPEVTQTPSHQVTQMGQEVILRCVPISNHLYFYWYRQILGQKVEFLVSFYNNEISEKSEIFDDQFSVERPDGSNFTLKIRSTKLEDSAMYFCASSDPPGGIYEQYFGPGTRLTVT.

CDR3 sequence reads: CASSWTGGIFIDTQYF. CDR3 DNA: TGTGCCAGCAGTTGGACAGGGGGCATTTTTATAGATACGCAGTATTTT. The genes are TRBV6-5 and TRBJ2-3, with 11 nucleotides matching TRBD1. The CDR3 is 16 amino acids. The junction had 8 bases not matched to a gene; V was cut back by 4 bases and J by 5 bases. Germline V gives CDR1 MNHEY, CDR2 SVGAGI.

The rearrangement uses TRBV7-6 and TRBJ2-2, with TRBD2 matching 10 bases. The V gene's germline CDR1 is SGHVS and CDR2 FNYEAQ. The CDR3 is made up of 15 amino acids. V shed 4 bases and J 4 bases; nucleotides not matched to a gene: 3. CDR3 amino acids: CASSSSGGPTGELFF. The CDR3 coding sequence is TGTGCCAGCAGCTCTAGCGGGGGTCCCACCGGGGAGCTGTTTTTT.

V and J are TRBV2 and TRBJ2-5; D might be TRBD1 (5 bases). Germline assignment: CDR1 SNHLY and CDR2 FYNNEI. The CDR3 loop spans 11 amino acids. V lost 6 bases to trimming and J lost 5 bases, with 7 bases between them. The CDR3 protein is CASRGVETQYF. DNA of the CDR3: TGTGCCAGCAGAGGGGTTGAGACCCAGTACTTC.

This rearrangement joins TRBV18 to TRBJ2-7; unclear D gene. This CDR3 contains 13 residues. CDR1 is KGHSH and CDR2 is LQKENI in the germline V gene. V shed 3 bases and J shed 4 bases, with 10 bases lying between them. DNA for the CDR3: TGTGCCAGCTCACCCCCCGACATGTACGAGCAGTACTTC. Its protein product is CASSPPDMYEQYF. The full variable domain, in which reference TRBV18 and TRBJ2-7 provide the parts outside the CDR3, is NAGVMQNPRHLVRRRGQEARLRCSPMKGHSHVYWYRQLPEEGLKFMVYLQKENIIDESGMPKERFSAEFPKEGPSILRIQQVVRGDSAAYFCASSPPDMYEQYFGPGTRLTVT.

This clone was recorded only once. The chain joins TRBV15 to TRBJ2-6; no firm D call. The CDR3 sequence is 13 residues long. Germline V gene sequence: CDR1 LNHNV, CDR2 YYDKDF (reference sequence). Trimming cost V 5 bases and J 11 bases, with 13 bases left between them. The CDR3 DNA follows: TGTGCCACCAGCCCGGGTCCTTCCTACGTCCTGACTTTC. It translates to CATSPGPSYVLTF.

The rearrangement links TRBV6-1 to TRBJ2-2; D may be TRBD1 (6 bases). Germline values: CDR1 MNHNS, CDR2 SASEGT. V was pared by 4 bases and J by 0 bases, with 12 bases between. This CDR3 has 16 residues. In nucleotides, the CDR3 is TGTGCCAGCAGTGTGGTGCAGGGGTCGAACACCGGGGAGCTGTTTTTT. It encodes CASSVVQGSNTGELFF.

V and J are TRBV7-8 and TRBJ2-5; 7 bases match TRBD2. The end of the DNA aligns better with TRBJ2-7, so the J call may be wrong. This CDR3 is 15 amino acids long. In germline, CDR1 is SGHVS, CDR2 FQNEAQ. The CDR3 bases are TGTGCCAGCAGCTTAGTTGCGGGGGTGAACTACGAGCAGTACTTC. This sequence encodes CASSLVAGVNYEQYF.

This clone has a single count. This sequence joins TRBV5-6 and TRBJ2-4; the D is unclear. The germline V and J ends were trimmed by 4 bases and 0 bases, with 8 bases remaining between them. CDR1 SGHDT and CDR2 YYEEEE come from the germline V gene. This CDR3 has 14 residues. The CDR3 nucleotides are TGTGCCAGCAGCCCCCCCCTAGCCAAAAACATTCAGTACTTC. This translates into CASSPPLAKNIQYF.

The rearrangement uses TRBV7-9 and TRBJ2-7, with D unresolved. V lost 1 base and J lost 6, with 13 bases in between. The germline gives CDR1 SEHNR, CDR2 FQNEAQ (reference sequence). The CDR3 length is 14 residues. The CDR3 DNA reads as TGTGCCAGCAGCTTAGTCACGGGTTATGGCGAGCAGTACTTC. Translating it yields CASSLVTGYGEQYF.

The CDR3, as DNA: TGTGCCAGCAGTCCCGGGGTGGTGCAGTACTTC. Translation gives CASSPGVVQYF. V is TRBV6-5 and J is TRBJ2-7; the D gene is possibly TRBD2 (5 bases). CDR1 is MNHEY, CDR2 SVGAGI, per germline. V lost 5 bases to trimming and J lost 9 bases, with 11 bases between them. This CDR3 region has 11 residues.

The CDR3 DNA reads as TGTGCCAGCAGTGCCGAATCCCAGGGATTCTACGAGCAGTACTTC. It yields the protein CASSAESQGFYEQYF. The rearrangement uses TRBV6-5 and TRBJ2-7, with D possibly TRBD1 on 5 matching bases. The ends were cut back, 5 bases at V and 3 bases at J, with 17 bases in the middle. This CDR3 has 15 amino acids. Looked up from germline, CDR1 is MNHEY and CDR2 is SVGAGI.

The chain combines TRBV6-5 with TRBJ2-7; 9 positions agree with TRBD1. Germline V CDR1 and CDR2: MNHEY, SVGAGI. This CDR3 region has 15 residues. V was pared by 6 bases and J by 5 bases, with 11 bases of the junction left unmatched. CDR3 sequence reads: CASSLTGQGHHEQYF. The CDR3 region has the DNA TGTGCCAGCAGCCTAACGGGACAGGGCCACCACGAGCAGTACTTC.

This clone was observed a single time. The chain recombines TRBV6-4 with TRBJ2-1, with 10 nucleotides matching TRBD2. Looked up from germline, CDR1 is MRHNA and CDR2 is SNTAGT. CDR3 size: 13 residues. The V segment lost 5 bases and the J segment 8 bases; nucleotides outside the gene matches: 3. In DNA, the CDR3 is TGTGCCAGCAGTAACCTAGCGGGGGATGAGCAGTTCTTC. Its translation: CASSNLAGDEQFF.

The chain employs TRBV5-6 and TRBJ2-7; 13 bases match TRBD2. The germline CDR1 and CDR2 sequences are SGHDT and YYEEEE. The trim removed 4 bases at V and 6 bases at J, leaving 10 bases unmatched. The length of the CDR3 is 16 residues. The CDR3 sequence: CASSPTDRLAGGEQYF. Written as DNA, the CDR3 is TGTGCCAGCAGCCCTACTGATCGACTAGCGGGAGGCGAGCAGTACTTC. The complete variable domain, with remaining parts taken from reference TRBV5-6 and TRBJ2-7, reads DAGVTQSPTHLIKTRGQQVTLRCSPKSGHDTVSWYQQALGQGPQFIFQYYEEEERQRGNFPDRFSGHQFPNYSSELNVNALLLGDSALYLCASSPTDRLAGGEQYFGPGTRLTVT.

This chain uses TRBV6-1 with TRBJ1-3; 9 bases agree with TRBD1. The V and J ends lost 6 bases and 2 bases, in that order; junction bases with no gene match: 5. Per the germline V gene, CDR1 is MNHNS and CDR2 is SASEGT. The CDR3 runs to 15 residues. CDR3 sequence: CASRRNRGPGNTIYF. The DNA for the CDR3 is TGTGCCAGCAGGAGAAACAGGGGGCCTGGAAACACCATATATTTT.

This chain joins TRBV2 and TRBJ2-2; TRBD2 matches at 8 bases. J gave up 6 bases and V 2 bases, and 5 bases lay outside the gene matches. The CDR3 extends over 15 amino acids. The V gene's germline CDR1 is SNHLY and CDR2 FYNNEI. CDR3 sequence (DNA): TGTGCCAGCAGTGAAATGGCGGGGGGACCCGGGGAGCTGTTTTTT. Its protein is CASSEMAGGPGELFF.

With respect to this clone: Additional DNA sequences in this sample encode the identical CDR3. This chain links TRBV19 with TRBJ1-5; 7 bases align to TRBD1. From germline, CDR1 is LNHDA and CDR2 SQIVND (reference sequence). V dropped 3 bases and J dropped 0; count of bases not matched to a gene: 2. This CDR3 contains 15 residues. This CDR3 is CASSIGTASNQPQHF. For the CDR3, the DNA is TGTGCCAGTAGTATCGGGACAGCTAGCAATCAGCCCCAGCATTTT.

J is TRBJ2-7 and V is TRBV20-1, with D hard to call. Germline V gene sequence: CDR1 DFQATT, CDR2 SNEGSKA (reference sequence). This CDR3 comprises 11 residues. Trimming took off 3 bases at V and 4 bases at J, with 7 bases between the two ends. CDR3 coding DNA: TGCAGTGCTAGTGGAGCTTACGAGCAGTACTTC. This translates into CSASGAYEQYF.

The chain uses TRBV6-6 and TRBJ1-5, with TRBD1 matching 8 bases. Unmatched junction bases numbered 2, after V lost 2 bases and J lost 2 bases. Germline CDR1 MNHNY, CDR2 SVGAGI (reference sequence). This CDR3 is built from 15 residues. Here the CDR3 reads CASSYAGGGNQPQHF. Written as DNA, the CDR3 is TGTGCCAGCAGTTACGCAGGGGGCGGCAATCAGCCCCAGCATTTT.

This sequence joins TRBV27 and TRBJ2-2; D ambiguous. V shed 2 bases and J shed 7 bases, with 5 bases lying between them. The CDR3 runs 12 residues. Germline V gives CDR1 MNHEY, CDR2 SMNVEV (reference sequence). As DNA, the CDR3 is TGTGCCAGCAGTTTACCGAGCGGGGAGCTGTTTTTT. This gives the protein CASSLPSGELFF.

The chain employs TRBV7-8 and TRBJ2-5, with D possibly being TRBD2 (7 bases). The CDR3 consists of 15 residues. Trimming shortened V by 0 bases and J by 5 bases, and 13 bases separated the two germline ends. CDR1 is SGHVS, CDR2 FQNEAQ, per germline. The CDR3, as DNA: TGTGCCAGCAGCTTAGCGGGGGGGCCGTCTGAGACCCAGTACTTC. Translation: CASSLAGGPSETQYF.

This chain uses TRBV25-1 with TRBJ1-5; D uncertain. This CDR3 comprises 14 residues. V was pared by 1 base and J by 6 bases, with 10 bases between. The germline V gene encodes CDR1 MGHDK and CDR2 SYGVNS. CDR3 in amino acids: CASSEFEGLQPQHF. The CDR3 DNA follows: TGTGCCAGCAGTGAATTTGAGGGCCTTCAGCCCCAGCATTTT.